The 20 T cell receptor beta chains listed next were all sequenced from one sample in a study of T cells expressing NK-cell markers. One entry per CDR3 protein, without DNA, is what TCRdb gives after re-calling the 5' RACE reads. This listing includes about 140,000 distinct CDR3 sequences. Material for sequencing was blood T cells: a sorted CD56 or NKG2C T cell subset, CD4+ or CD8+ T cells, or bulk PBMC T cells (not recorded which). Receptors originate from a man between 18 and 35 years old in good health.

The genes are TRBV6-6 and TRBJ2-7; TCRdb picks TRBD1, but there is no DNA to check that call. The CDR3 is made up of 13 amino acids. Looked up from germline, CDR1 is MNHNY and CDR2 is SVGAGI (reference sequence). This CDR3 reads CAARRGTVDEQYF.

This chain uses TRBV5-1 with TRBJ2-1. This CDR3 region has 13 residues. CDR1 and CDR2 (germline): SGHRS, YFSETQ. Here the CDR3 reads CASSLGSLREQFF.

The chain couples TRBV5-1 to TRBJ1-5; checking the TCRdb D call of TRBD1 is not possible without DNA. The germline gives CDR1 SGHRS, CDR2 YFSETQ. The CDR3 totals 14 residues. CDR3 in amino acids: CASSLTVGDQPQHF.

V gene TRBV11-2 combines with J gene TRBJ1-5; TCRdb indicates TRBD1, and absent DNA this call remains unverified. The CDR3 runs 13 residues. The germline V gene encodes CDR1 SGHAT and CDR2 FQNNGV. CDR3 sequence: CASSLTGQQPQHF.

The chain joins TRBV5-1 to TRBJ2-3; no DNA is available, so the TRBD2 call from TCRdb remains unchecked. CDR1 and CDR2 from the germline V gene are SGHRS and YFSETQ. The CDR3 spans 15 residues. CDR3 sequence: CASSFSRGGTDTQYF.

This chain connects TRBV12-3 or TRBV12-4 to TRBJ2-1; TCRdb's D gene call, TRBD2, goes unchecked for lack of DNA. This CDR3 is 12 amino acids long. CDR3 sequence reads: CASQQPPNEQFF.

CDR3: CASSRGTTYEQYF. This rearrangement joins TRBV18 to TRBJ2-7. CDR3 size: 13 residues. Germline-derived CDR1 and CDR2 are KGHSH and LQKENI. Based on the CDR3 plus reference TRBV18 and TRBJ2-7, the full variable domain is NAGVMQNPRHLVRRRGQEARLRCSPMKGHSHVYWYRQLPEEGLKFMVYLQKENIIDESGMPKERFSAEFPKEGPSILRIQQVVRGDSAAYFCASSRGTTYEQYFGPGTRLTVT.

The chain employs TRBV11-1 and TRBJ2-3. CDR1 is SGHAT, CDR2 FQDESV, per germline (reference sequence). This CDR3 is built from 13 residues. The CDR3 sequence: CASRSASTDTQYF.

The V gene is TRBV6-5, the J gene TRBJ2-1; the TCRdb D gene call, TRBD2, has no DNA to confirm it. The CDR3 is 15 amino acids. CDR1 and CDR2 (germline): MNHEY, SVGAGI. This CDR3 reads CASSYSASGNGEQFF.

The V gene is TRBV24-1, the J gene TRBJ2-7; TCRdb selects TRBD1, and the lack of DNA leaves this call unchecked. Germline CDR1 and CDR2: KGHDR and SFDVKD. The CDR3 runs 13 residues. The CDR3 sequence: CATSDLDSYEQYF.

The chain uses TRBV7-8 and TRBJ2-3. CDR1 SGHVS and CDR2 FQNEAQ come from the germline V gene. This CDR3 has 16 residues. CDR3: CASSGEEEMGTDTQYF.

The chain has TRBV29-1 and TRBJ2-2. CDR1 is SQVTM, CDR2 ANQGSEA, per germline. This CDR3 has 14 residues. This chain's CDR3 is CSVLTPDLTGELFF.

Here the CDR3 reads CASLGGGELFF. This rearrangement joins TRBV7-6 to TRBJ2-2. The CDR3 is 11 amino acids. Looked up from germline, CDR1 is SGHVS and CDR2 is FNYEAQ.

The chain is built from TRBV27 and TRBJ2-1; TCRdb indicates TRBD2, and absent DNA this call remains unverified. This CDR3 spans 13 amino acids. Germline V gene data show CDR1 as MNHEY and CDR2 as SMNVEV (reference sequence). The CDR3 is CASSLSPLAEQFF.

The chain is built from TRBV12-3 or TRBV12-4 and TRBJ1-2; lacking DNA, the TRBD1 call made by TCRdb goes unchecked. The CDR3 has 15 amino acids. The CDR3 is CASSSTAAWERGYTF.

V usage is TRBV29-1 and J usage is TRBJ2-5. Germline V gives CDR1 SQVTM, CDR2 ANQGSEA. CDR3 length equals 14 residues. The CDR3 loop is CSVEPRNGQETQYF.

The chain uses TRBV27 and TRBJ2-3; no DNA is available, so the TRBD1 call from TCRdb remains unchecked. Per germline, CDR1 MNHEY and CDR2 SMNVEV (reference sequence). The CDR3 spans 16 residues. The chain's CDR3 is CASTGPGRASTDTQYF.

CDR3 residues: CASSAGGGQNQPQHF. This rearrangement joins TRBV9 to TRBJ1-5; TCRdb's D call, TRBD1, is unchecked because there is no DNA. The germline V gene encodes CDR1 SGDLS and CDR2 YYNGEE. CDR3 length equals 15 residues.

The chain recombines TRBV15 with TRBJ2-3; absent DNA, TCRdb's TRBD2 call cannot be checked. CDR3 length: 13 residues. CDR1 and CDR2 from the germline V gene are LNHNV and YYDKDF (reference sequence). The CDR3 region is CATGDSGTDTQYF.

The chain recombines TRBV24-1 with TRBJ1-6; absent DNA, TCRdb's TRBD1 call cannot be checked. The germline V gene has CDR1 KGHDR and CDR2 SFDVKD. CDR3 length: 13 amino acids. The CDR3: CATSGDEGSPLHF.